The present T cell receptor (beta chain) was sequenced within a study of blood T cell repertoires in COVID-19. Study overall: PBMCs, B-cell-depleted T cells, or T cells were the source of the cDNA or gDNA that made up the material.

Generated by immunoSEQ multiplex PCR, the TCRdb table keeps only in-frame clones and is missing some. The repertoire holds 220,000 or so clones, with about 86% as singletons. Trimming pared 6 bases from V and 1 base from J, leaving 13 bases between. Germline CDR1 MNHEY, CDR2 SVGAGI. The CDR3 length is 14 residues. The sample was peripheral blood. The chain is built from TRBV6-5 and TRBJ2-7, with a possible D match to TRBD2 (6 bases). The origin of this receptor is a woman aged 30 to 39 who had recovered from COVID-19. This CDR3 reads CASRWKGGSYEQYF. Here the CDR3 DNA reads TGTGCCAGCAGGTGGAAGGGAGGATCCTACGAGCAGTACTTC.